The next 18 T cell receptor beta chains were all read from a single sample in a study of blood T cell repertoires in COVID-19. Clones were sequenced by immunoSEQ multiplex PCR, and TCRdb holds only the in-frame ones, with some missing. The data hold approximately 470,000 clones, with about nine tenths observed a single time. The sequenced material came from PBMCs or T cells enriched from blood (not recorded which). The receptors stem from a woman aged 18-30 years who had recovered from COVID-19.

This clone showed up just a few times. V and J are TRBV2 and TRBJ2-1, with D possibly TRBD2 on 5 matching bases. Germline-derived CDR1 and CDR2 are SNHLY and FYNNEI. Trimming took 4 bases from V and 1 from J, leaving 11 bases between them. The CDR3 runs 15 residues. The CDR3 loop reads CASSGRTPSYNEQFF. The CDR3 region has the DNA TGTGCCAGCAGTGGACGGACTCCTTCCTACAATGAGCAGTTCTTC.

The chain employs TRBV5-1 and TRBJ2-3, with D tentatively TRBD2 (6 bases). The CDR3 runs to 16 residues. Trimming pared 0 bases from V and 2 bases from J, leaving 13 bases between. Germline CDR1 and CDR2: SGHRS and YFSETQ. In DNA, the CDR3 is TGCGCCAGCAGCTTGGCCCCGGGGGATACCACAGATACGCAGTATTTT. This codes for CASSLAPGDTTDTQYF. The whole variable domain, filled in from reference TRBV5-1 and TRBJ2-3, reads KAGVTQTPRYLIKTRGQQVTLSCSPISGHRSVSWYQQTPGQGLQFLFEYFSETQRNKGNFPGRFSGRQFSNSRSEMNVSTLELGDSALYLCASSLAPGDTTDTQYFGPGTRLTVL.

Only one count was recorded for this clone. The chain combines TRBV30 with TRBJ2-1; D call uncertain. The V end lost 1 base, the J end lost 4 bases, and 2 bases lay between the germline ends. This CDR3 spans 11 amino acids. The germline gives CDR1 GTSNPN, CDR2 SVGIG (reference sequence). CDR3: CAWSAYNEQFF. The CDR3 DNA follows: TGTGCCTGGAGTGCTTACAATGAGCAGTTCTTC. The full variable domain, rest sourced from reference TRBV30 and TRBJ2-1, is SQTIHQWPATLVQPVGSPLSLECTVEGTSNPNLYWYRQAAGRGLQLLFYSVGIGQISSEVPQNLSASRPQDRQFILSSKKLLLSDSGFYLCAWSAYNEQFFGPGTRLTVL.

The chain recombines TRBV23-1 with TRBJ1-5, with D maybe TRBD1 (5 bases). TRBV23-1 is recorded as an ORF, its role being uncertain. CDR3 length: 12 amino acids. V shed 0 bases and J shed 15 bases, with 12 bases lying between them. The CDR3 DNA reads as TGCGCCAGCAGTCAATCGGTTAGGGGCCGGCATTTT. Amino acid sequence: CASSQSVRGRHF.

This chain connects TRBV11-2 to TRBJ2-7; weak D call: TRBD2 (5 bases). Germline V gives CDR1 SGHAT, CDR2 FQNNGV. CDR3 length equals 17 residues. Trimming removed 6 bases at V and 2 bases at J, with 23 bases between. CDR3 loop: CASSLQRGRGITYEQYF. CDR3 sequence (DNA): TGTGCCAGCAGTTTACAGAGAGGTCGGGGTATTACCTACGAGCAGTACTTC.

There are a few counts of this clone. This sequence joins TRBV7-2 and TRBJ1-3, with D hard to call. Trimming took 2 bases from V and 0 from J, leaving 8 bases between them. Germline CDR1 SGHTA, CDR2 FQGNSA. This CDR3 comprises 15 residues. The CDR3 DNA reads TGTGCCAGCAGCTTACAGGTTTCCTCTGGAAACACCATATATTTT. This sequence encodes CASSLQVSSGNTIYF.

CDR3 loop: CASSLLGNGGDTQYF. The CDR3 DNA reads as TGTGCCAGCAGCTTGCTAGGGAATGGAGGAGATACGCAGTATTTT. This chain links TRBV7-8 with TRBJ2-3, with D tentatively TRBD2 (5 bases). The CDR3 length is 15 residues. Deletions cut 3 bases from V and 5 bases from J, with 15 bases between. Germline assignment: CDR1 SGHVS and CDR2 FQNEAQ.

The V call is TRBV7-9, the J call TRBJ1-1; D gene ambiguous. Trimming removed 5 bases at V and 5 bases at J, with 15 bases between. The length of the CDR3 is 14 residues. Germline loops: CDR1 SEHNR, CDR2 FQNEAQ (reference sequence). This CDR3 is CASSPSDPGTEAFF. The CDR3 DNA follows: TGTGCCAGCAGCCCATCGGATCCGGGGACTGAAGCTTTCTTT.

The rearrangement links TRBV9 to TRBJ2-3; D perhaps matches TRBD2 (7 bases). This CDR3 is 16 amino acids long. The germline V and J ends were trimmed by 4 bases and 6 bases, with 21 bases remaining between them. The germline CDR1 and CDR2 sequences are SGDLS and YYNGEE. For the CDR3, the DNA is TGTGCCAGCAGCCCCACGGTGAGGGGGGGCCCGGATACGCAGTATTTT. Protein: CASSPTVRGGPDTQYF.

V and J are TRBV5-4 and TRBJ2-5; TRBD2 agrees at 10 bases. Germline V gives CDR1 SGHNT, CDR2 YYREEE (reference sequence). The CDR3 runs to 15 residues. The V segment lost 0 bases and the J segment 3 bases; nucleotides outside the gene matches: 2. The CDR3 DNA sequence: TGTGCCAGCAGCTTGGCGCTAGCGGGGGAAGAGACCCAGTACTTC. Translating gives CASSLALAGEETQYF.

The rearrangement uses TRBV5-5 and TRBJ1-1, with D perhaps matching TRBD1 (5 bases). The CDR3 runs 14 residues. Germline loops: CDR1 SGHKS, CDR2 YYEKEE (reference sequence). The germline V and J ends were trimmed by 4 bases and 2 bases, with 12 bases remaining between them. The CDR3 sequence: CASSPWTQNTEAFF. The CDR3 DNA reads as TGTGCCAGCAGCCCGTGGACACAAAACACTGAAGCTTTCTTT.

V usage is TRBV18 and J usage is TRBJ1-1; D remains unclear. Germline V gives CDR1 KGHSH, CDR2 LQKENI. Trimming took 3 bases from V and 4 from J, leaving 12 bases between them. CDR3 length equals 14 residues. The CDR3 protein is CASSPKGGVTEAFF. Written as DNA, the CDR3 is TGTGCCAGCTCACCGAAGGGCGGGGTCACTGAAGCTTTCTTT.

J is TRBJ2-5 and V is TRBV7-7, with TRBD1 matching 9 bases. Germline assignment: CDR1 SSHAT and CDR2 FNYEAQ (reference sequence). The CDR3 is made up of 16 amino acids. Trimming cost V 1 base and J 2 bases; bases outside gene matches: 5. CDR3 amino acids: CASSLDLGQGQETQYF. CDR3 nucleotides: TGTGCCAGCAGCTTAGACTTGGGACAGGGACAAGAGACCCAGTACTTC.

The chain recombines TRBV11-2 with TRBJ2-5, with TRBD1 identical over 7 bases. The J segment lost 3 bases and the V segment lost 6 bases, leaving 19 bases of the junction unmatched. The CDR3 totals 18 residues. CDR1 is SGHAT, CDR2 FQNNGV, per germline. CDR3 sequence: CASRNPGQSTAGKETQYF. Written as DNA, the CDR3 is TGTGCCAGCAGGAACCCGGGACAGTCGACAGCCGGCAAAGAGACCCAGTACTTC.

This chain links TRBV6-5 with TRBJ1-6, with no clear D. CDR3 length: 16 residues. Germline V gives CDR1 MNHEY, CDR2 SVGAGI. V lost 2 bases to trimming and J lost 1 base, with 9 bases between them. The CDR3, as DNA: TGTGCCAGCAGTTACGTTGGAGGGTCCTATAATTCACCCCTCCACTTT. Encoded protein: CASSYVGGSYNSPLHF.

This rearrangement joins TRBV3-1 (or the pseudogene TRBV3-2) to TRBJ2-5; 7 nucleotides match TRBD2. Germline V gene sequence: CDR1 LGHDT, CDR2 YNNKEL (reference sequence). The CDR3 has 15 amino acids. Trimming cost V 5 bases and J 5 bases; bases outside gene matches: 11. For the CDR3, the DNA is TGTGCCAGCAGCGCTCCTAGCGGTCCTCTGGAGACCCAGTACTTC. Translating it yields CASSAPSGPLETQYF.

The chain combines TRBV10-3 with TRBJ2-1; D is perhaps TRBD2 (6 bases). CDR3 length: 14 residues. CDR1 is ENHRY, CDR2 SYGVKD, per germline. Trimming took off 3 bases at V and 6 bases at J, with 12 bases between the two ends. The CDR3 is CAISDPRLVNEQFF. The CDR3 DNA follows: TGTGCCATCAGTGACCCCCGACTAGTCAATGAGCAGTTCTTC.

Only a few counts were recorded for this clone. The genes are TRBV18 and TRBJ1-1; no firm D call. The CDR3 is 16 amino acids. Per the germline V gene, CDR1 is KGHSH and CDR2 is LQKENI. The ends were cut back, 2 bases at V and 8 bases at J, with 21 bases in the middle. The chain's CDR3 is CASSPSGKTLKEEAFF. The CDR3 DNA reads TGTGCCAGCTCACCATCCGGGAAAACCTTAAAGGAGGAAGCTTTCTTT.